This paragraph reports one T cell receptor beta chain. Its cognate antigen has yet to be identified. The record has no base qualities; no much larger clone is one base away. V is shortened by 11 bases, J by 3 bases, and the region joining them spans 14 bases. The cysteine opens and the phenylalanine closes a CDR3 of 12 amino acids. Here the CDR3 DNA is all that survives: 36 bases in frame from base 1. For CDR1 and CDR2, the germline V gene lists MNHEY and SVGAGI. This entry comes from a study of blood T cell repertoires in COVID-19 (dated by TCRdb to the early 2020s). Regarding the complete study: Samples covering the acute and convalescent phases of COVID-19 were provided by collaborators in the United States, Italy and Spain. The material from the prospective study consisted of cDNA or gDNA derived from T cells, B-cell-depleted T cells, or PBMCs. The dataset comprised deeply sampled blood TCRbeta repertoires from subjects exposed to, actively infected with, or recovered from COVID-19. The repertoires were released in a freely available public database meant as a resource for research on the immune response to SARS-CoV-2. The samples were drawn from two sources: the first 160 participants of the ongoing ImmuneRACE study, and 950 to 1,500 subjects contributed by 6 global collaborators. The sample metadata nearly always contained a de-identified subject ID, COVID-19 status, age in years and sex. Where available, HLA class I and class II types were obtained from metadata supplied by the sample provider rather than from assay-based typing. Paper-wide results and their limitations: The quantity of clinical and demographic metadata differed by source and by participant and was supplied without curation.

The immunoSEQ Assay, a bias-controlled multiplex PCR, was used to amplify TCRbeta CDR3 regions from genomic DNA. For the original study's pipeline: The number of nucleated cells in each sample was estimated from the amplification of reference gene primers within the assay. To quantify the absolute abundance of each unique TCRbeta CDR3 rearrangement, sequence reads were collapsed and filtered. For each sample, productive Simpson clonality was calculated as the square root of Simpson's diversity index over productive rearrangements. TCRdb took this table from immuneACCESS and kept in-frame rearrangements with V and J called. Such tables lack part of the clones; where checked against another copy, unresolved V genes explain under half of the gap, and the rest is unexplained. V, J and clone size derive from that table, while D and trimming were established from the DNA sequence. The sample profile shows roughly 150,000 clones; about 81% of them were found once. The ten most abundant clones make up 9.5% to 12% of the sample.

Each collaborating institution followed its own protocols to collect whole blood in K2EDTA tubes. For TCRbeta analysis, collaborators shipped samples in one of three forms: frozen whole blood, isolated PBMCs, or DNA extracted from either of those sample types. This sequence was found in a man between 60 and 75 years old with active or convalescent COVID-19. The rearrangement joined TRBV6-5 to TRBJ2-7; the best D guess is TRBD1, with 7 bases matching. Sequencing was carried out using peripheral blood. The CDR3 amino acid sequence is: CAAGQSLYEQYF. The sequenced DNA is TGTGCCGCGGGACAGTCACTCTACGAGCAGTACTTC.